Sequencing of this T cell receptor beta chain was carried out in a study of cytomegalovirus exposure and HLA in healthy donors. A multiplex PCR was run with 60 Vbeta primers and 13 Jbeta primers. Data came from immunoSEQ multiplex PCR; TCRdb stores just in-frame clones and leaves some out. Here the sample spans approximately 150,000 clones, roughly 80% being singletons. The receptor was derived from a woman aged 45-59 years in good health and CMV-seronegative. The specimen was PBMCs.

DNA of the CDR3: TGTGCCAGCAGCCTAGGGGACAGACCGGGCCGGCCCCAGCATTTT. This encodes CASSLGDRPGRPQHF. The chain uses TRBV5-6 and TRBJ1-5, with TRBD1 identical over 7 bases. The junction had 13 bases not matched to a gene; V was cut back by 4 bases and J by 9 bases. Germline assignment: CDR1 SGHDT and CDR2 YYEEEE. The CDR3 sequence is 15 residues long.